These 2 T cell receptor beta chains originate from one sample sequenced in a study of blood T cell repertoires in COVID-19. Repertoires were generated with immunoSEQ multiplex PCR, while TCRdb's copy carries only in-frame clones and drops some. The data contain about 120,000 clones, over 70% of them singletons. The material sequenced was peripheral blood. The receptors come from a man aged 50-60 years with acute or convalescent COVID-19.

The CDR3 region has the DNA TGTGCCAGCAGTCCAGGGACAGGGTCCCCCTACGAGCAGTACTTC. Translated: CASSPGTGSPYEQYF. The V gene is TRBV28, the J gene TRBJ2-7; TRBD1 agrees at 9 bases. The CDR3 is 15 residues long. Looked up from germline, CDR1 is MDHEN and CDR2 is SYDVKM. V shed 5 bases, J shed 2 bases, and the junction held 7 bases outside the gene matches.

The rearrangement joins TRBV5-1 to TRBJ2-7; 8 bases are shared with TRBD2. The CDR3 is 15 amino acids. Losses at the gene ends were 0 bases for V and 6 bases for J; bases not matched to a gene: 8. Germline CDR1 and CDR2: SGHRS and YFSETQ. CDR3 sequence reads: CASSLEPGGPFEQYV. The CDR3 bases are TGCGCCAGCAGCTTGGAACCGGGGGGGCCGTTCGAGCAGTACGTC.